These T cell receptor beta chains were read from a single sample in a study of OX40 agonist ivuxolimab in advanced cancers. The data were produced by immunoSEQ multiplex PCR, yet TCRdb's version contains in-frame clones alone and is incomplete. The data show roughly 93,000 clones, approximately 80% seen once. The sequences come from CD4+ or CD8+ T cells sorted from blood, collected in a trial of the OX40 agonist ivuxolimab. The receptors were sampled from an adult with an advanced solid tumor such as melanoma, head and neck, liver or kidney cancer. The CDR3 runs from the conserved cysteine through the conserved F or W. D genes are given only for firm matches. Rows give clone size only sometimes, using once, few, many, or a class for an expanded clone.

>TRBV7-5|-|TRBJ2-7|-
TGTGCCAGAAGCTTAGCCCTCTTCTACGAGCAGTACTTC
CARSLALFYEQYF
>TRBV5-6|-|TRBJ2-4|-
TGTGCCAGCAGCGCCACTAGGGGCCCCAAAAACATTCAGTACTTC
CASSATRGPKNIQYF
>TRBV2|-|TRBJ2-7|-
TGTGCCAGCCGGAGAAGTGAGCAGTACTTC
CASRRSEQYF
>TRBV11-3|-|TRBJ2-1|-
TGTGCCAGCAGCATAGACAGGAGCTCCTACAATGAGCAGTTCTTC
CASSIDRSSYNEQFF
>TRBV19|-|TRBJ1-2|-
TGTGCCAGTAGTAGAGGAGACGCCGGCTATGGCTACACCTTC
CASSRGDAGYGYTF
>TRBV4-1|-|TRBJ1-4|-
TGCGCCAGCAGCCAAGCCAGGGAGCTAGGTAATGAAAAACTGTTTTTT
CASSQARELGNEKLFF
>TRBV6-1|-|TRBJ2-7|-
TGTGCCAGCAGCGCCCTCTCGGGGACCGAGCAGTACTTC
CASSALSGTEQYF
>TRBV6-5|TRBD1|TRBJ1-2|-
TGTGCCAGCAGTGGACAGGGGGACTATGGCTACACCTTC
CASSGQGDYGYTF
>TRBV5-6|-|TRBJ1-1|-
TGTGCCAGCAGCTTGGAGTACGGGAGGGGGACTGAAGCTTTCTTT
CASSLEYGRGTEAFF
>TRBV12-5|-|TRBJ2-2|few
TGTGCTAGTGGTTTGGTAACAGGCTACACCGGGGAGCTGTTTTTT
CASGLVTGYTGELFF
>TRBV18|-|TRBJ1-2|-
TGTGCCAGCTCACCAGGGGATGGCTACACCTTC
CASSPGDGYTF
>TRBV9|-|TRBJ1-1|-
TGTGCCAGCAGCGCCTCACGATCCCTCGGAGACCTTCCCATGAACACTGAAGCTTTCTTT
CASSASRSLGDLPMNTEAFF
>TRBV15|TRBD1|TRBJ1-2|-
TGTGCCACCAGCCCGAGGGGACAGAGAATCTATGGCTACACCTTC
CATSPRGQRIYGYTF
>TRBV5-1|-|TRBJ2-3|-
TGCGCCAGCAGCTTGGCCAGCCCAGGGGATACGCAGTATTTT
CASSLASPGDTQYF
>TRBV2|-|TRBJ2-7|-
TGTGCCAGCATTGGCGGGCCTTCCTACGAGCAGTACTTC
CASIGGPSYEQYF
>TRBV18|-|TRBJ1-1|-
TGTGCCAGCTCACCTTCGGATCAAACTATGAACACTGAAGCTTTCTTT
CASSPSDQTMNTEAFF
>TRBV18|-|TRBJ1-1|-
TGTGCCAGCTCCTCGGACGGGCAGAACACTGAAGCTTTCTTT
CASSSDGQNTEAFF
>TRBV2|TRBD2|TRBJ2-2|-
TGTGCCAGCAGTGAATTGGCGGGAGGGTCCACCGGGGAGCTGTTTTTT
CASSELAGGSTGELFF
>TRBV5-8|-|TRBJ2-3|-
TGTGCCAGCAGCCCCGGGACGACAGATACGCAGTATTTT
CASSPGTTDTQYF
>TRBV27|TRBD1|TRBJ1-1|-
TGTGCCAGCAGTTGGACAGGGAACACTGAAGCTTTCTTT
CASSWTGNTEAFF
>TRBV4-1|TRBD1|TRBJ1-2|-
TGCGCCAGCAGCCAAGCCCCGACAGGGGGCAACGATGGCTACACCTTC
CASSQAPTGGNDGYTF
>TRBV19|TRBD1|TRBJ1-2|-
TGTGCCAGTAGTATAGATCGGGACAGGCCTCTCTATGGCTACACCTTC
CASSIDRDRPLYGYTF
>TRBV7-2|TRBD2|TRBJ2-1|-
TGTGCCAGCAGCTTAGAGCGGGGTGCCTACAATGAGCAGTTCTTC
CASSLERGAYNEQFF
>TRBV5-1|-|TRBJ1-3|once
TGCGCCAGCAGCAGCTCTCCCGTGGCCTCTGGAAACACCATATATTTT
CASSSSPVASGNTIYF
>TRBV10-2|TRBD2|TRBJ2-1|-
TGCGCCAGCATTATAGCGGGACCAGAGTACAATGAGCAGTTCTTC
CASIIAGPEYNEQFF
>TRBV6-1|TRBD1|TRBJ2-7|-
TGTGCCAGCAGTGAAGGTGGGACAGGGAACGAGCAGTACTTC
CASSEGGTGNEQYF
>TRBV6-5|TRBD1|TRBJ2-1|-
TGTGCCAGCAGTTACATTGACAGGGTCGGTGAGCAGTTCTTC
CASSYIDRVGEQFF
>TRBV5-1|-|TRBJ1-1|-
TGCGCCAGCAGCGGAACAGGGACTGAAGCTTTCTTT
CASSGTGTEAFF
>TRBV7-9|-|TRBJ2-5|-
TGTGCCAGCAGCTCACAAGAGACCCAGTACTTC
CASSSQETQYF
>TRBV15|-|TRBJ1-5|-
TGTGCCACCGCTGCAAGGATGGGCAATCAGCCCCAGCATTTT
CATAARMGNQPQHF